Following are 9 T cell receptor beta chains from one sample sequenced in a study of spatial heterogeneity in lung cancer. Study-wide points: Counts that tracked tumor mutation counts were those of expanded intratumoral alpha and beta TCRs.

Their antigens remain unidentified. Time point given: sample taken at primary tumor resection. TCRdb re-derived calls from the 5' RACE reads in MiXCR, one entry per CDR3 protein. The data hold around 6,000 distinct CDR3 sequences, with less than 15% observed a single time. Specimen: lung tumor tissue, collected at surgery. Receptor source: a male donor with early-stage non-small cell lung cancer.

This clonotype was counted ten times or more. Little can be read into the size of this beta chain, an off-target read in a library designed for alpha chains. The chain has TRBV5-6 and TRBJ2-1; D unclear. The CDR3 runs to 15 residues. Trimming shortened V by 4 bases and J by 5 bases, and 16 bases separated the two germline ends. The V gene's germline CDR1 is SGHDT and CDR2 YYEEEE. The CDR3 loop reads CASSLRIYRDNEQFF. The CDR3 coding sequence is TGTGCCAGCAGCCTCAGGATATATAGGGACAATGAGCAGTTCTTC.

This clonotype is labeled as medium-sized. This beta chain appears as a stray read in a library generated for alpha chains; its size is not informative. The chain is built from TRBV5-1 and TRBJ2-2; 7 nucleotides line up with TRBD1. The CDR3 runs 15 residues. Unmatched junction bases numbered 4, after V lost 3 bases and J lost 2 bases. Germline V lookup: CDR1 SGHRS, CDR2 YFSETQ. CDR3 nucleotide sequence: TGCGCCAGCAGCTGGGACAGTAGAAACACCGGGGAGCTGTTTTTT. Translating it yields CASSWDSRNTGELFF.

By sample share, this clonotype is medium-sized. The library was built for alpha chains, so this beta chain is an off-target read and its size means little. The J gene is TRBJ1-5, the V gene TRBV18; D is undetermined. The CDR3 loop spans 15 amino acids. Germline-derived CDR1 and CDR2 are KGHSH and LQKENI. The germline V and J ends were trimmed by 5 bases and 0 bases, with 11 bases remaining between them. DNA for the CDR3: TGTGCCAGCTCATCTATGGATTATAGCAATCAGCCCCAGCATTTT. This sequence encodes CASSSMDYSNQPQHF.

Concerning this clonotype: This beta chain came through as a stray read in a library set up for alpha chains, and its size says little. V gene TRBV15 combines with J gene TRBJ1-6, with 7 bases aligning to TRBD1. The CDR3 covers 13 residues. Germline V CDR1 and CDR2: LNHNV, YYDKDF (reference sequence). Trimming at V came to 11 bases and at J to 4 bases, leaving 5 bases not matched to a gene. CDR3 nucleotide sequence: TGTGCCTCCGGACAGGTTTATAATTCACCCCTCCACTTT. This codes for CASGQVYNSPLHF.

Concerning this clonotype itself: This beta chain is a stray sequence in a library constructed for alpha chains; its clone size is not meaningful. V and J are TRBV12-3 or TRBV12-4 and TRBJ2-7; D remains unclear. The CDR3 length is 11 residues. V was pared by 5 bases and J by 11 bases, with 13 bases between. In nucleotides, the CDR3 is TGTGCCAGCAGTAATGTGGATAGGGAGTACTTC. It is translated as CASSNVDREYF.

To note about this clonotype: Within a library made for alpha chains, this beta chain is off target, and its count is uninformative. The rearrangement joins TRBV24-1 to TRBJ1-5; the match to TRBD1 covers 9 bases. Germline V gene data show CDR1 as KGHDR and CDR2 as SFDVKD. The CDR3 loop spans 16 amino acids. Losses at the gene ends were 2 bases for V and 5 bases for J; bases not matched to a gene: 6. As DNA, the CDR3 is TGTGCCACCAGTGATTCGGAACAGGGGGCTTATCAGCCCCAGCATTTT. Encoded protein: CATSDSEQGAYQPQHF.

This clonotype was found many times. The library was prepared for alpha chains; this beta chain is a stray read, so its frequency means little. The chain is built from TRBV12-3 or TRBV12-4 and TRBJ2-2; D not certain. This CDR3 is 13 amino acids long. Between the trimmed V and J ends, which lost 1 base and 4 bases, there was a span of 4 bases. CDR3 coding DNA: TGTGCCAGCAGTTTAGGTCTCACCGGGGAGCTGTTTTTT. Encoded protein: CASSLGLTGELFF.

This clonotype is termed medium-sized. This beta chain is a stray read from a library made for alpha chains; its abundance is not meaningful. V and J are TRBV5-4 and TRBJ2-2, with unresolved D. V was trimmed by 0 bases and J by 4 bases, leaving 4 bases between them. The germline V gene encodes CDR1 SGHNT and CDR2 YYREEE (reference sequence). The CDR3 consists of 13 residues. The CDR3 protein is CASSLVSTGELFF. CDR3 bases: TGTGCCAGCAGCTTGGTGTCCACCGGGGAGCTGTTTTTT.

Comments on this clonotype: Compared with germline, one end of the junction differs, possibly owing to a read error. This beta chain lies outside the target of a library built for alpha chains; its clone size means little. The CDR3, as DNA: TGTGCTAGCAGCTCAGGAGGTTTTGGAAATGAGCAGTTCTTC. Protein: CASSSGGFGNEQFF. The J gene is TRBJ2-1, the V gene TRBV7-7; D perhaps matches TRBD2 (5 bases). The CDR3 consists of 14 residues. In germline, CDR1 is SSHAT, CDR2 FNYEAQ (reference sequence).